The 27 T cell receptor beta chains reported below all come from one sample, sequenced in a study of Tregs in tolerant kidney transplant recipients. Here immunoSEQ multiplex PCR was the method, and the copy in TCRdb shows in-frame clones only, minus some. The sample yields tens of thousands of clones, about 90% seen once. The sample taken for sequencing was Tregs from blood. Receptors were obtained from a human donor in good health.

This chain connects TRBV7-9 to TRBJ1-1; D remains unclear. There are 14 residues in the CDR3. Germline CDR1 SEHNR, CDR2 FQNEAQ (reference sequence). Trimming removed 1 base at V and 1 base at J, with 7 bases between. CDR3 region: CASSLDTANTEAFF. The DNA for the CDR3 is TGTGCCAGCAGCTTAGATACGGCGAACACTGAAGCTTTCTTT.

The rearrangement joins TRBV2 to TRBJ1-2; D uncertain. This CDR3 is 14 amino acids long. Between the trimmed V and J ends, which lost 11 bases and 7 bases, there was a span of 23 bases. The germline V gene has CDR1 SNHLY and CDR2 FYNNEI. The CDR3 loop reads CAGRPDRGYGGYTF. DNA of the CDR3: TGTGCCGGCCGTCCGGATCGAGGATATGGTGGCTACACCTTC.

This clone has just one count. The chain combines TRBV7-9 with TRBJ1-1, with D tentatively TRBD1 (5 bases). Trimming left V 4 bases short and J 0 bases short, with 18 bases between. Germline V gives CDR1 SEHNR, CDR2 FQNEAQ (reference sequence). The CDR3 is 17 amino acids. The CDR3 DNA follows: TGTGCCAGCAGCTCGACAGTATCATCCCACATGAACACTGAAGCTTTCTTT. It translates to CASSSTVSSHMNTEAFF. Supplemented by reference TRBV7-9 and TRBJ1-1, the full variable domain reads DTGVSQNPRHKITKRGQNVTFRCDPISEHNRLYWYRQTLGQGPEFLTYFQNEAQLEKSRLLSDRFSAERPKGSFSTLEIQRTEQGDSAMYLCASSSTVSSHMNTEAFFGQGTRLTVV.

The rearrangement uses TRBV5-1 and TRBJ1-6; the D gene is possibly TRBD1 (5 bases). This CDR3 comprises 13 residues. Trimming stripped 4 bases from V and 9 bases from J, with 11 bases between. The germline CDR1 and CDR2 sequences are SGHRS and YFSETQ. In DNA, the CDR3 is TGCGCCAGCAGCCCCCAGAGGGGTTCACCCCTCCACTTT. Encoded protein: CASSPQRGSPLHF.

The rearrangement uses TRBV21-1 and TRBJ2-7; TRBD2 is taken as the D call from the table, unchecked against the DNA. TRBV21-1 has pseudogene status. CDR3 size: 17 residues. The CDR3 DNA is TGTGCCAGCAGCAAAATCCGGAGGGACCGACTCTCCTACGAGCAGTACTTC. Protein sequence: CASSKIRRDRLSYEQYF.

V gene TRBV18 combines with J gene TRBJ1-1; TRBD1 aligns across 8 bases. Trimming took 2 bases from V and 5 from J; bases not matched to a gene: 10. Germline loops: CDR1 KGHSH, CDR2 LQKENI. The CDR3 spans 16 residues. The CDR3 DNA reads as TGTGCCAGCTCACCAATGGGGGCAGGGGGCAGAACTGAAGCTTTCTTT. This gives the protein CASSPMGAGGRTEAFF.

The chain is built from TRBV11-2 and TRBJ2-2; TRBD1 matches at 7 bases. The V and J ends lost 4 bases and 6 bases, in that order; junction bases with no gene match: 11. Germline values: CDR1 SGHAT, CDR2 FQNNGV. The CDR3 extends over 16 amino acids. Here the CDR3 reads CASSSFGTVYPGELFF. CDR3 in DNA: TGTGCCAGCAGCTCGTTCGGGACAGTTTATCCCGGGGAGCTGTTTTTT.

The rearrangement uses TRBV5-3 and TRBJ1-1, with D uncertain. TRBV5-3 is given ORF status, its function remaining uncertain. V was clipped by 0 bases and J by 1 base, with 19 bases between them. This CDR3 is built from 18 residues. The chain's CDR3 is CARSLGPPGPRTNTEAFF. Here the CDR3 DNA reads TGTGCCAGAAGCTTGGGCCCCCCGGGCCCCAGAACGAACACTGAAGCTTTCTTT.

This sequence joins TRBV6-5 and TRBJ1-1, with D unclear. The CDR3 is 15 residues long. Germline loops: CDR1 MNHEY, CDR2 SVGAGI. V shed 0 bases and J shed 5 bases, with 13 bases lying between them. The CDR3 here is CASSYSRSRRTEAFF. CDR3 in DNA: TGTGCCAGCAGTTACTCGAGGTCTCGGCGGACTGAAGCTTTCTTT.

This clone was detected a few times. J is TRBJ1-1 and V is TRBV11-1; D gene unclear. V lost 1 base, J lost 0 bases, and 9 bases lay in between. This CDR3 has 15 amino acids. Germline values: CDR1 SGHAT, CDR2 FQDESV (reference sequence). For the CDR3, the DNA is TGTGCCAGCAGCTTAGGTTCAAACATGAACACTGAAGCTTTCTTT. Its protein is CASSLGSNMNTEAFF.

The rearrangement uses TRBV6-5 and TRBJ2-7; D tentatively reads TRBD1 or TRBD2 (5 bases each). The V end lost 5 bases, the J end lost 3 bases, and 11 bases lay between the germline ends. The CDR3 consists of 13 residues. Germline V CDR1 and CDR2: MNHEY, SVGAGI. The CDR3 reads CASSRDPNYEQYF. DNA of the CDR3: TGTGCCAGCAGTCGGGACCCGAACTACGAGCAGTACTTC.

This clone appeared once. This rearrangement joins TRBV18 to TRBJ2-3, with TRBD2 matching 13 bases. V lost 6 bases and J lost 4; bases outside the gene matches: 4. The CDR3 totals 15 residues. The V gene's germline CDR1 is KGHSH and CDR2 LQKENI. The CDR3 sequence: CASSPGLAGSDTQYF. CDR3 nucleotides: TGTGCCAGCTCCCCGGGACTAGCGGGGTCAGATACGCAGTATTTT. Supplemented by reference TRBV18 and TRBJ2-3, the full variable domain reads NAGVMQNPRHLVRRRGQEARLRCSPMKGHSHVYWYRQLPEEGLKFMVYLQKENIIDESGMPKERFSAEFPKEGPSILRIQQVVRGDSAAYFCASSPGLAGSDTQYFGPGTRLTVL.

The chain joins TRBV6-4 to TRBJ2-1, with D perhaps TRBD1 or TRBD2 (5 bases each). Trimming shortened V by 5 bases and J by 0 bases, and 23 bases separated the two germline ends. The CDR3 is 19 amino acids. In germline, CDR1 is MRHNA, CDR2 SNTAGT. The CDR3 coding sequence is TGTGCCAGCAGTCTCTACGGGGCTAGCCTACCTAGCTCCTACAATGAGCAGTTCTTC. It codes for CASSLYGASLPSSYNEQFF.

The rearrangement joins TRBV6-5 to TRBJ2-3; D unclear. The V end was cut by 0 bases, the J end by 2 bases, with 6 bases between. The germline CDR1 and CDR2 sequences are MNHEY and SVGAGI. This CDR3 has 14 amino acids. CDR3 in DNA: TGTGCCAGCAGTTACTCGGAACTCACAGATACGCAGTATTTT. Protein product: CASSYSELTDTQYF.

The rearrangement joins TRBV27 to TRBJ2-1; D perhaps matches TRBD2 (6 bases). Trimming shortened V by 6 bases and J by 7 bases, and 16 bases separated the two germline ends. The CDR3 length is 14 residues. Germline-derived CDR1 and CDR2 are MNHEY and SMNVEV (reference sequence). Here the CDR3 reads CASRARAGRNEQFF. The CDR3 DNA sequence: TGTGCCAGCAGGGCACGGGCGGGACGAAATGAGCAGTTCTTC.

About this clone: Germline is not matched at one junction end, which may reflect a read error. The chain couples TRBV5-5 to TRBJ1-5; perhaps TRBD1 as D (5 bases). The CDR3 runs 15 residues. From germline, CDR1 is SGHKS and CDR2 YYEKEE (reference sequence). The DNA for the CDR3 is TGTGCCAGCAGGTTGGGTCCCCAGGGCCATCAGCCCCAGCATTTT. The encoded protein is CASRLGPQGHQPQHF.

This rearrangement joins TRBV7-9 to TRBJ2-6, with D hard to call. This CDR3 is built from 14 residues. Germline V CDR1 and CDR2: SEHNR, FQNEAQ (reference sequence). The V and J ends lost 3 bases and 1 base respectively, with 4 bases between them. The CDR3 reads CASSFLSGANVLTF. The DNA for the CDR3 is TGTGCCAGCAGCTTTCTATCTGGGGCCAACGTCCTGACTTTC. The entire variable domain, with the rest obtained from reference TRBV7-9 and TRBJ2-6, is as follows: DTGVSQNPRHKITKRGQNVTFRCDPISEHNRLYWYRQTLGQGPEFLTYFQNEAQLEKSRLLSDRFSAERPKGSFSTLEIQRTEQGDSAMYLCASSFLSGANVLTFGAGSRLTVL.

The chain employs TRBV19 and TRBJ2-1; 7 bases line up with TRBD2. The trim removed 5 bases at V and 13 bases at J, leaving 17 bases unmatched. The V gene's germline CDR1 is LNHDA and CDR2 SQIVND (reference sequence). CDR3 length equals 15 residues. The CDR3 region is CASSSRAGIRGSQFF. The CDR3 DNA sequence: TGTGCCAGTAGTTCTCGAGCGGGGATCCGCGGCAGTCAGTTCTTC.

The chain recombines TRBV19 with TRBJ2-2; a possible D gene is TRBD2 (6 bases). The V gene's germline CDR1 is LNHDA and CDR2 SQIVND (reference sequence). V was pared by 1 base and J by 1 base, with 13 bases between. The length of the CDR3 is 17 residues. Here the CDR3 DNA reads TGTGCCAGTAGTATAGTAGGGGTAGCGGAGAACACCGGGGAGCTGTTTTTT. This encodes CASSIVGVAENTGELFF.

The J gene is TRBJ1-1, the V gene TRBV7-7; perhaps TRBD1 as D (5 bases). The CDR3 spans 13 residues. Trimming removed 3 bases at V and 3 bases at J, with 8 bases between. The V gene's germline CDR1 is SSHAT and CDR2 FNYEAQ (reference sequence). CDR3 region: CASSLSGHTEAFF. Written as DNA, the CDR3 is TGTGCCAGCAGCTTGTCAGGGCACACTGAAGCTTTCTTT. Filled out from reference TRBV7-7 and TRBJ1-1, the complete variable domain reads GAGVSQSPRYKVTKRGQDVTLRCDPISSHATLYWYQQALGQGPEFLTYFNYEAQPDKSGLPSDRFSAERPEGSISTLTIQRTEQRDSAMYRCASSLSGHTEAFFGQGTRLTVV.

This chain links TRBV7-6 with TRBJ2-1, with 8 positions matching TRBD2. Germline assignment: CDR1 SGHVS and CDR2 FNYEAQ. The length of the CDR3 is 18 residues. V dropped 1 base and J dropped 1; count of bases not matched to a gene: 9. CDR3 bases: TGTGCCAGCAGCTTAGTTCTTGCCGGGAGGGCGTCCTACAATGAGCAGTTCTTC. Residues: CASSLVLAGRASYNEQFF.

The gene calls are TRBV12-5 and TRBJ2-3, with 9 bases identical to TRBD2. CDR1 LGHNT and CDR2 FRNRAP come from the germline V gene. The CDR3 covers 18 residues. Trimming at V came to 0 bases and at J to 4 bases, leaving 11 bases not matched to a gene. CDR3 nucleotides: TGTGCTAGTGGTTTGGTACTGGGGCTAGCGGGGCAGGCAGATACGCAGTATTTT. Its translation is CASGLVLGLAGQADTQYF.

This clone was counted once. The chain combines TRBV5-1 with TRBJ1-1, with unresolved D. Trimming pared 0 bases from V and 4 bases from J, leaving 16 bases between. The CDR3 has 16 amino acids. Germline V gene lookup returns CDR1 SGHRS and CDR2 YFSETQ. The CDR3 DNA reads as TGCGCCAGCAGCTTGGGCTCGAGACTGACGGGCACTGAAGCTTTCTTT. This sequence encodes CASSLGSRLTGTEAFF.

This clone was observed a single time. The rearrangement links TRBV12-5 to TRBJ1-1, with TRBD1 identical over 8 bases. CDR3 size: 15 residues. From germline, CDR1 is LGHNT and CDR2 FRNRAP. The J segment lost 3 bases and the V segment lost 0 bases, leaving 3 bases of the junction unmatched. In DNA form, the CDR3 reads TGTGCTAGTGGTTTGGTAGGGGACAGGTACACTGAAGCTTTCTTT. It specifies CASGLVGDRYTEAFF.

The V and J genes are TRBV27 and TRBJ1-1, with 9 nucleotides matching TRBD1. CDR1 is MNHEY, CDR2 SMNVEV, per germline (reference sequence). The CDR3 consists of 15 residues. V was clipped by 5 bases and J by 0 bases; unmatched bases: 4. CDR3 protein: CASSPRTGVNTEAFF. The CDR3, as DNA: TGTGCCAGCAGTCCTCGGACAGGGGTGAACACTGAAGCTTTCTTT.

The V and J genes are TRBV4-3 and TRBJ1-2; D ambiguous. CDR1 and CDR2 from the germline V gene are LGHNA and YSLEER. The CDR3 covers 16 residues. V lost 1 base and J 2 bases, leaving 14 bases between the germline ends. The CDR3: CASSQAYESTNYGYTF. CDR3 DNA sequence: TGCGCCAGCAGCCAAGCTTATGAAAGTACCAACTATGGCTACACCTTC.

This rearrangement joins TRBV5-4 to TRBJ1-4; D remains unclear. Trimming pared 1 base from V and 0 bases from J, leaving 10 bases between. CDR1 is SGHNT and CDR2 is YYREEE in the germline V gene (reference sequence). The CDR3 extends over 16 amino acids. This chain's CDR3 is CASSLRETSTNEKLFF. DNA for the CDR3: TGTGCCAGCAGCTTGAGGGAAACTTCAACTAATGAAAAACTGTTTTTT.